The 5 T cell receptor beta chains listed next were all sequenced from one sample in a study of blood T cell repertoires in COVID-19. Assay: immunoSEQ multiplex PCR; the TCRdb copy retains only in-frame clones and omits some. The sample includes under 250,000 clones, nearly 90% of them seen just once. The sequenced sample was PBMCs or T cells enriched from blood (not recorded which). These TCRs come from a woman aged 30 to 39 with acute COVID-19.

V and J are TRBV19 and TRBJ1-2; TRBD1 is a possible D gene (5 bases). V lost 3 bases to trimming and J lost 8 bases, with 13 bases between them. CDR3 length equals 13 residues. Germline CDR1 and CDR2: LNHDA and SQIVND (reference sequence). The CDR3 sequence is CASSISGEQGYTF. Written as DNA, the CDR3 is TGTGCCAGTAGTATCTCGGGGGAGCAAGGCTACACCTTC. Drawing the rest from reference TRBV19 and TRBJ1-2, the complete variable domain is DGGITQSPKYLFRKEGQNVTLSCEQNLNHDAMYWYRQDPGQGLRLIYYSQIVNDFQKGDIAEGYSVSREKKESFPLTVTSAQKNPTAFYLCASSISGEQGYTFGSGTRLTVV.

The rearrangement links TRBV3-1 (or the pseudogene TRBV3-2) to TRBJ2-3, with 9 bases matching TRBD2. Losses at the gene ends were 2 bases for V and 4 bases for J; bases not matched to a gene: 4. Germline V gives CDR1 LGHDT, CDR2 YNNKEL (reference sequence). This CDR3 contains 15 residues. The CDR3 nucleotides read TGTGCCAGCAGCCAAAGCGGGGGGAACGCAGATACGCAGTATTTT. Protein: CASSQSGGNADTQYF.

This clone was observed many times. This chain uses TRBV5-4 with TRBJ1-1; D uncertain. The V gene's germline CDR1 is SGHNT and CDR2 YYREEE (reference sequence). V shed 1 base and J shed 0 bases, with 10 bases lying between them. The CDR3 covers 15 residues. As DNA, the CDR3 is TGTGCCAGCAGCTTGCTCGGGGAGATGAACACTGAAGCTTTCTTT. Translation gives CASSLLGEMNTEAFF.

V gene TRBV5-1 combines with J gene TRBJ1-1, with D possibly being TRBD1 (6 bases). The length of the CDR3 is 13 residues. The V and J ends lost 2 bases and 3 bases respectively, with 8 bases between them. Germline values: CDR1 SGHRS, CDR2 YFSETQ. CDR3 DNA sequence: TGCGCCAGCAGCTTTACAGGGTACACTGAAGCTTTCTTT. Amino acids: CASSFTGYTEAFF.

The CDR3 loop is CASSPATGNTEAFF. The CDR3 coding sequence is TGTGCCAGCTCACCAGCGACAGGGAACACTGAAGCTTTCTTT. The chain carries TRBV18 and TRBJ1-1; weak D call: TRBD1 (6 bases). The CDR3 runs to 14 residues. V lost 2 bases to trimming and J lost 1 base, with 8 bases between them. Germline V gives CDR1 KGHSH, CDR2 LQKENI.